This T cell receptor (beta chain) was identified during a study of T cell responses to AZD1222 COVID-19 vaccine. Notes on the study in general: Once two AZD1222 doses were given, Spike-specific TCR breadth and depth went up. Sampled repertoires all dated from after the peak T cell response.

In the case of this clone: The antigen is unknown.

V lost 2 bases to trimming and J lost 8 bases, with 9 bases between them. Per the germline V gene, CDR1 is KGHSH and CDR2 is LQKENI. This CDR3 contains 13 residues. TCRdb's table, derived via immunoSEQ multiplex PCR, lists solely in-frame clones and lacks some. Found here are more than 120,000 clones, about 86% of them singletons; the top ten hold approximately 5%. The chain joins TRBV18 to TRBJ1-4; no clear D gene. This TCR derives from an adult who received the AZD1222 COVID-19 vaccine. The sample here was peripheral blood, taken 28 days after the second AZD1222 dose. CDR3 bases: TGTGCCAGCTCACCAGGGGTAGGGGAAAAACTGTTTTTT. Translation: CASSPGVGEKLFF.